This entry is about one TCR beta chain. CDR3 length: 13 amino acids. Germline V gives CDR1 GTSNPN, CDR2 SVGIG (reference sequence). Trimming cost V 4 bases and J 3 bases, with 7 bases left between them. The data derive from a study of blood T cell repertoires in COVID-19. Overall study context: Sites in the United States, Italy and Spain provided acute and convalescent COVID-19 samples. From T cells, B-cell-depleted T cells, or PBMCs came the material, which was cDNA or gDNA.

Authors' data handling: Amplified reference gene primers provided the basis for estimating nucleated cell counts. Profiled with immunoSEQ multiplex PCR; TCRdb holds only in-frame clones, not every one. The V and J calls and clone size are taken from that table; D and trimming were inferred from the DNA. The sample comprises 130,000 or so clones, about 89% of which are singletons, and roughly 18% rests with the top ten. Sequencing was performed on peripheral blood. The chain combines TRBV30 with TRBJ1-6; TRBD1 is a possible D gene (5 bases). The TCR comes from a man in his fifties or sixties with active or convalescent COVID-19. In DNA, the CDR3 is TGTGCCTGGACAGGGAACTATAATTCACCCCTCCACTTT. It translates to CAWTGNYNSPLHF. The full variable domain, its missing parts supplied by reference TRBV30 and TRBJ1-6, is SQTIHQWPATLVQPVGSPLSLECTVEGTSNPNLYWYRQAAGRGLQLLFYSVGIGQISSEVPQNLSASRPQDRQFILSSKKLLLSDSGFYLCAWTGNYNSPLHFGNGTRLTVT.